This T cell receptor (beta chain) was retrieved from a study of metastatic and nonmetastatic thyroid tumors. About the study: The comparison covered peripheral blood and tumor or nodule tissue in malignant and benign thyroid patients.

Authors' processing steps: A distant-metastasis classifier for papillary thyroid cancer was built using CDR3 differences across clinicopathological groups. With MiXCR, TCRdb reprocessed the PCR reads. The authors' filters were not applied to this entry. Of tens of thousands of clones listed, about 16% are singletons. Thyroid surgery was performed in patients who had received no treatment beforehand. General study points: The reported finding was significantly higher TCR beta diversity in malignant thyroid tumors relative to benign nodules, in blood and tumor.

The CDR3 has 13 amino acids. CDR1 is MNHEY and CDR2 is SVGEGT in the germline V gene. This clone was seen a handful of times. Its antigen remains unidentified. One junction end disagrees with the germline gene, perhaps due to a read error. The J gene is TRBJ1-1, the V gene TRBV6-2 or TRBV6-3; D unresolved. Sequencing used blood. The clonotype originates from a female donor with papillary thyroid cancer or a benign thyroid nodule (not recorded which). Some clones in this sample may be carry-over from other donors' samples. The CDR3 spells CASNAAMNTEAFF. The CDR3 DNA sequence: TGTGCCAGCAATGCGGCCATGAACACTGAGGCTTTCTTT.